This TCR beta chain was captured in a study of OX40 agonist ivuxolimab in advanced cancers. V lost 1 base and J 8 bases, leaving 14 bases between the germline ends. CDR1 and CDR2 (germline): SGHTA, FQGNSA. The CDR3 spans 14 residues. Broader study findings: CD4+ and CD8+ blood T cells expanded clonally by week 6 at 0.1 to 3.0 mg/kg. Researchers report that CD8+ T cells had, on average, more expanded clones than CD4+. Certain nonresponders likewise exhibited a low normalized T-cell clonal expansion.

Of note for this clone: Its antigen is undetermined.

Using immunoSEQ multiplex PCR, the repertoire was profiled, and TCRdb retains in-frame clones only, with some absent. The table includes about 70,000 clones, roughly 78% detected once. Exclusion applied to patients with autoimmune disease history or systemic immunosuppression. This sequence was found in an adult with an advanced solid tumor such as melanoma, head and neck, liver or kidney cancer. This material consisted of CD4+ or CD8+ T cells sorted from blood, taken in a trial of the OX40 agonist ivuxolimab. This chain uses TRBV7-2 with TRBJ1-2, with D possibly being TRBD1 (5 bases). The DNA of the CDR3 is TGTGCCAGCAGCTTAGGGCTTCAGGGCGGCGGCTACACCTTC. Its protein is CASSLGLQGGGYTF. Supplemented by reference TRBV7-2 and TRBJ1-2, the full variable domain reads GAGVSQSPSNKVTEKGKDVELRCDPISGHTALYWYRQSLGQGLEFLIYFQGNSAPDKSGLPSDRFSAERTGGSVSTLTIQRTQQEDSAVYLCASSLGLQGGGYTFGSGTRLTVV.